This entry lists 18 T cell receptor beta chains sequenced from one sample in a study of shared clonotypes between healthy human individuals. Profiled with immunoSEQ multiplex PCR; TCRdb holds only in-frame clones, not every one. The sample lists 2 million to 3 million clones; 90% to 95% were seen once. The sample was naive CD4+ T cells from PBMCs. Indicated subset: CD45RA+ positively selected. The source is a man between 18 and 29 years old in good health. Some clones in this sample may be carry-over from other donors' samples.

The V call is TRBV9, the J call TRBJ2-7; TRBD2 might be the D (6 bases). The CDR3 is 15 amino acids. Germline V gene data show CDR1 as SGDLS and CDR2 as YYNGEE. V lost 4 bases to trimming and J lost 1 base, with 15 bases between them. The CDR3 reads CASSPGGTQSYEQYF. DNA of the CDR3: TGTGCCAGCAGCCCAGGTGGGACTCAATCCTACGAGCAGTACTTC.

As regards this clone: At the DNA level, this CDR3 is encoded by other sequences in the same sample as well. This chain connects TRBV4-1 to TRBJ2-5; no reliable D call. Germline V lookup: CDR1 MGHRA, CDR2 YSYEKL. The CDR3 sequence is 15 residues long. V dropped 1 base and J dropped 1 base, with 10 bases sitting between them. CDR3 loop: CASSQGRTVQETQYF. In DNA form, the CDR3 reads TGCGCCAGCAGCCAAGGTCGTACCGTCCAAGAGACCCAGTACTTC.

The chain employs TRBV28 and TRBJ1-2; D gene uncertain. Germline CDR1 and CDR2: MDHEN and SYDVKM. This CDR3 has 14 amino acids. V dropped 3 bases and J dropped 0 bases, with 8 bases sitting between them. Here the CDR3 reads CASSFIQANYGYTF. CDR3 nucleotides: TGTGCCAGCAGTTTCATTCAGGCTAACTATGGCTACACCTTC.

J is TRBJ2-7 and V is TRBV18; D may be TRBD2 (6 bases). Germline V CDR1 and CDR2: KGHSH, LQKENI. V was shortened by 4 bases and J by 7 bases, with 14 bases between the two germline ends. CDR3 length equals 13 residues. The DNA of the CDR3 is TGTGCCAGCTCACGATCGCGGGAAGATGAGCAGTACTTC. Protein: CASSRSREDEQYF.

The rearrangement uses TRBV5-1 and TRBJ1-2, with D possibly TRBD1 on 6 matching bases. From germline, CDR1 is SGHRS and CDR2 YFSETQ. The V and J ends lost 0 bases and 0 bases respectively, with 12 bases between them. CDR3 length: 16 amino acids. The CDR3 nucleotides are TGCGCCAGCAGCTTGGCCAAGGGACAAACTAACTATGGCTACACCTTC. It translates to CASSLAKGQTNYGYTF. Filled out from reference TRBV5-1 and TRBJ1-2, the complete variable domain reads KAGVTQTPRYLIKTRGQQVTLSCSPISGHRSVSWYQQTPGQGLQFLFEYFSETQRNKGNFPGRFSGRQFSNSRSEMNVSTLELGDSALYLCASSLAKGQTNYGYTFGSGTRLTVV.

This chain links TRBV19 with TRBJ2-1, with 7 positions matching TRBD1. Germline assignment: CDR1 LNHDA and CDR2 SQIVND (reference sequence). The CDR3 consists of 13 residues. The ends lost 6 bases at V and 4 bases at J; junction bases unmatched: 3. The CDR3 bases are TGTGCCAGTAGCAAGACAGGGTACAATGAGCAGTTCTTC. The encoded protein is CASSKTGYNEQFF.

This clone showed up just once. The gene calls are TRBV19 and TRBJ2-2; 7 nucleotides line up with TRBD2. The CDR3 consists of 15 residues. V was clipped by 3 bases and J by 3 bases; unmatched bases: 4. In germline, CDR1 is LNHDA, CDR2 SQIVND (reference sequence). The CDR3: CASSIPGGYTGELFF. CDR3 nucleotide sequence: TGTGCCAGTAGTATTCCGGGGGGTTACACCGGGGAGCTGTTTTTT.

V and J are TRBV7-2 and TRBJ2-1, with TRBD2 matching 10 bases. The CDR3 is 16 residues long. V gave up 5 bases and J gave up 6 bases; unmatched junction bases: 10. CDR1 SGHTA and CDR2 FQGNSA come from the germline V gene. The CDR3: CASSPLAGARSNEQFF. The CDR3 coding sequence is TGTGCCAGCAGCCCGCTAGCGGGAGCTAGGAGCAATGAGCAGTTCTTC.

The chain links TRBV7-9 to TRBJ2-7, with TRBD2 identical over 8 bases. The V and J ends lost 5 bases and 2 bases, in that order; junction bases with no gene match: 14. The CDR3 is 17 amino acids. Germline assignment: CDR1 SEHNR and CDR2 FQNEAQ (reference sequence). CDR3 in DNA: TGTGCCAGCAGCCCAAGACCGCTAGCGGGCCATCCCTACGAGCAGTACTTC. Translation gives CASSPRPLAGHPYEQYF.

The rearrangement uses TRBV19 and TRBJ2-1; D is possibly TRBD2 (6 bases). The V gene lost 5 bases and the J gene lost 12 bases, with 17 bases spanning the gap. The germline gives CDR1 LNHDA, CDR2 SQIVND (reference sequence). This CDR3 is built from 13 residues. The CDR3 region has the DNA TGTGCCAGTAGTGGGCGACCGGGACTCTGGCAGTTCTTC. Its protein is CASSGRPGLWQFF.

Only one count was recorded for this clone. V usage is TRBV5-6 and J usage is TRBJ2-1, with a weak D call TRBD2 (6 bases). The CDR3 is 17 residues long. V was shortened by 4 bases and J by 5 bases, with 22 bases between the two germline ends. From germline, CDR1 is SGHDT and CDR2 YYEEEE. In DNA, the CDR3 is TGTGCCAGCAGCACACGACGCGGGACGGGAGTCAACAATGAGCAGTTCTTC. Its translation is CASSTRRGTGVNNEQFF.

The sample holds one count of this clone. The chain combines TRBV30 with TRBJ2-1; the D call may be TRBD1 or TRBD2 (5 bases each). Trimming shortened V by 7 bases and J by 3 bases, and 16 bases separated the two germline ends. CDR1 GTSNPN and CDR2 SVGIG come from the germline V gene (reference sequence). CDR3 length: 14 residues. CDR3 in DNA: TGTGCCTCAACCGGGGCGAGTAACTACAATGAGCAGTTCTTC. Translation gives CASTGASNYNEQFF.

The DNA of the CDR3 is TGCGCCAGCACAAAAGAAGCGTATCTAGGCACAGATACGCAGTATTTT. Protein sequence: CASTKEAYLGTDTQYF. The chain is built from TRBV5-1 and TRBJ2-3; D remains unclear. CDR1 SGHRS and CDR2 YFSETQ come from the germline V gene. The CDR3 is 16 amino acids. Trimming pared 6 bases from V and 1 base from J, leaving 18 bases between.

This clone was detected only once. The V gene is TRBV28, the J gene TRBJ2-1; D tentatively reads TRBD1 or TRBD2 (5 bases each). Trimming removed 7 bases at V and 6 bases at J, with 16 bases between. This CDR3 region has 14 residues. Germline V lookup: CDR1 MDHEN, CDR2 SYDVKM. The CDR3 DNA reads as TGTGCCAGCACCGGGACCGATAGGCGCAATGAGCAGTTCTTC. This encodes CASTGTDRRNEQFF.

Regarding this clone: This specimen includes other DNA sequences encoding the same CDR3. The V gene is TRBV5-1, the J gene TRBJ1-1; 8 positions match TRBD1. Unmatched junction bases numbered 1, after V lost 0 bases and J lost 0 bases. The CDR3 has 15 residues. Germline V gives CDR1 SGHRS, CDR2 YFSETQ. The CDR3: CASSLGTGMNTEAFF. DNA of the CDR3: TGCGCCAGCAGCTTGGGGACAGGGATGAACACTGAAGCTTTCTTT.

The J gene is TRBJ1-1, the V gene TRBV27; D perhaps matches TRBD1 (5 bases). Between the trimmed V and J ends, which lost 5 bases and 4 bases, there was a span of 17 bases. The CDR3 is 15 amino acids. CDR1 MNHEY and CDR2 SMNVEV come from the germline V gene (reference sequence). Here the CDR3 DNA reads TGTGCCAGCAGTCCACTGGGGGAGGGCGGCACTGAAGCTTTCTTT. Translating gives CASSPLGEGGTEAFF.

The CDR3: CAWAGGQLNTEAFF. CDR3 bases: TGTGCCTGGGCAGGGGGACAATTGAACACTGAAGCTTTCTTT. This chain links TRBV30 with TRBJ1-1, with 7 bases aligning to TRBD1. The CDR3 runs to 14 residues. Trimming took 5 bases from V and 0 from J; bases not matched to a gene: 6. From germline, CDR1 is GTSNPN and CDR2 SVGIG (reference sequence).

The chain recombines TRBV27 with TRBJ2-7; TRBD2 matches 8 bases. Trimming at V came to 5 bases and at J to 2 bases, leaving 8 bases not matched to a gene. Germline V CDR1 and CDR2: MNHEY, SMNVEV (reference sequence). This CDR3 has 15 residues. As DNA, the CDR3 is TGTGCCAGCAGTCCCCCTAGCGGGTCAGCCTACGAGCAGTACTTC. This translates into CASSPPSGSAYEQYF.